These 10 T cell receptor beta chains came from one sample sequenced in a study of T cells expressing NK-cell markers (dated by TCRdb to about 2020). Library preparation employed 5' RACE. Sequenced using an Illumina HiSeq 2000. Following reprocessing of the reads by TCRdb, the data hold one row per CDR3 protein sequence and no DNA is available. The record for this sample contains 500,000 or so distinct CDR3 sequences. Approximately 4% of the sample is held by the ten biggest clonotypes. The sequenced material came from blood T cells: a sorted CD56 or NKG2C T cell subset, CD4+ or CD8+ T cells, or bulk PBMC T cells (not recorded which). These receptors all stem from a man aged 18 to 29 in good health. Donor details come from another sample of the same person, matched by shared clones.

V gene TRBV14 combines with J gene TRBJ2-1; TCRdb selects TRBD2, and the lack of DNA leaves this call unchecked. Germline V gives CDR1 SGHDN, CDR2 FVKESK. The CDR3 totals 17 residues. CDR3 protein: CASSQGVFSGRRNEQFF. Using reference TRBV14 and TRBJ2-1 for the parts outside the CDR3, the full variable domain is EAGVTQFPSHSVIEKGQTVTLRCDPISGHDNLYWYRRVMGKEIKFLLHFVKESKQDESGMPNNRFLAERTGGTYSTLKVQPAELEDSGVYFCASSQGVFSGRRNEQFFGPGTRLTVL.

The CDR3 sequence is CASSLGGGLFGRTYNEQFF. The chain is built from TRBV11-2 and TRBJ2-1; TCRdb picks TRBD1, but there is no DNA to check that call. The germline V gene encodes CDR1 SGHAT and CDR2 FQNNGV. The CDR3 sequence is 19 residues long.

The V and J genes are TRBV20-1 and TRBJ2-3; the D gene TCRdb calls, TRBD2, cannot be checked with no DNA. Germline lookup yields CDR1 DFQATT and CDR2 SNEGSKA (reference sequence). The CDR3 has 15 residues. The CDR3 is CSARDTQRTTDTQYF.

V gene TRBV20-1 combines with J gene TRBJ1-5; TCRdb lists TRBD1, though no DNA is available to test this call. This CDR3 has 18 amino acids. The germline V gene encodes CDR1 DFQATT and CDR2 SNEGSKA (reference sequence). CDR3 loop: CSARVRTGGSSGNQPQHF.

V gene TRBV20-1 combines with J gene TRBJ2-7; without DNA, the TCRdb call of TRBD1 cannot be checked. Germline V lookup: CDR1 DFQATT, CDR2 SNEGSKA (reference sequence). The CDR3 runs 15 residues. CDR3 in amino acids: CSARDPGQAEGGQYF.

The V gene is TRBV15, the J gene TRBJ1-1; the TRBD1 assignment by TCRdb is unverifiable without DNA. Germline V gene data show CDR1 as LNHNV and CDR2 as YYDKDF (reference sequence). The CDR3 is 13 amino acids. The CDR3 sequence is CATRTTGITEAFF.

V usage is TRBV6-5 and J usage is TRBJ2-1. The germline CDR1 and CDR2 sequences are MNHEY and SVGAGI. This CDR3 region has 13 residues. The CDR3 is CASSYRQHNEQFF.

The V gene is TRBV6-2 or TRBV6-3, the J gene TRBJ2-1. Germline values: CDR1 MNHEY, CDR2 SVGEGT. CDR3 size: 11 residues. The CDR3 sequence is CASSYERYQFF.

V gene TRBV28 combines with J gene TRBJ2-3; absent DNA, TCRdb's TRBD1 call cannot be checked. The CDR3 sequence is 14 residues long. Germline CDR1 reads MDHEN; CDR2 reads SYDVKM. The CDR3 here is CASYSQGRTDTQYF.

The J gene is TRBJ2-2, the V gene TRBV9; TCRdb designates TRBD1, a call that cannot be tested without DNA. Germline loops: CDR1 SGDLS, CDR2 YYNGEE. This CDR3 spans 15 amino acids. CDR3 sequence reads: CASSVGTGRTGELFF.